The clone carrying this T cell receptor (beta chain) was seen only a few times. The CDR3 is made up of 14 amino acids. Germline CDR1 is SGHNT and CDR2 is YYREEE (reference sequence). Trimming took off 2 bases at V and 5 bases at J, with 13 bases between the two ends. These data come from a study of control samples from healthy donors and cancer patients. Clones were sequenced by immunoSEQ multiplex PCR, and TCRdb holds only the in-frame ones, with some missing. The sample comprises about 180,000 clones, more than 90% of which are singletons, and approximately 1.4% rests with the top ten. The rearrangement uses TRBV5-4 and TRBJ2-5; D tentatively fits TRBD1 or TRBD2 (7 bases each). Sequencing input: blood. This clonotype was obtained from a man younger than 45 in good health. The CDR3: CASSFYQGGETQYF. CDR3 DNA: TGTGCCAGCAGCTTTTACCAGGGGGGGGAGACCCAGTACTTC.